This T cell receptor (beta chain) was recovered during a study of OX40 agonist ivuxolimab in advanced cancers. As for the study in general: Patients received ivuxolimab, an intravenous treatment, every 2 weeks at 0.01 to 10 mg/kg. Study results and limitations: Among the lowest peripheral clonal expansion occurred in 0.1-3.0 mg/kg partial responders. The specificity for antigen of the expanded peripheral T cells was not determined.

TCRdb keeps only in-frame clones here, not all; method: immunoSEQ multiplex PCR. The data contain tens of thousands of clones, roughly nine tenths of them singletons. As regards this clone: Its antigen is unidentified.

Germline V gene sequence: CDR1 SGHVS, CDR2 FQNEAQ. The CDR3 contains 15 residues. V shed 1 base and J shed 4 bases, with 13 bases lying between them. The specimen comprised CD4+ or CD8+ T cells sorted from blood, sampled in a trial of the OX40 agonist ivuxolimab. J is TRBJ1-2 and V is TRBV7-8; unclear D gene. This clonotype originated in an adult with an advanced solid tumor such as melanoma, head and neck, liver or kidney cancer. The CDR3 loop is CASSLGADLLYGYTF. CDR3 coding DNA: TGTGCCAGCAGCTTAGGAGCGGACCTTCTCTATGGCTACACCTTC.